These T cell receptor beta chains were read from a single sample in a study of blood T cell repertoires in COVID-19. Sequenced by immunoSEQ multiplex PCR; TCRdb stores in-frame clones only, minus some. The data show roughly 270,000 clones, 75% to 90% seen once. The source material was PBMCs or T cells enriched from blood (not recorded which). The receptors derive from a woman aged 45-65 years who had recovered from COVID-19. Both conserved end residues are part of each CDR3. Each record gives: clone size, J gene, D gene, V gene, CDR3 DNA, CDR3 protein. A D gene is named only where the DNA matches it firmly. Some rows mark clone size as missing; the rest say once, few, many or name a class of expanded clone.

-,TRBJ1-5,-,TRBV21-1,TGTGCCAGCAGCAAAGCTACAGGGGTCACTATTGATAGCAATCAGCCCCAGCATTTT,CASSKATGVTIDSNQPQHF
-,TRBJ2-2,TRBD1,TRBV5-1,TGCGCCAGCACCGAGGCTACAGGGGCCGGGGAGCTGTTTTTT,CASTEATGAGELFF
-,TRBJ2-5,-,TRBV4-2,TGTGCCAGCAGCCAAGAGGCGTATAGGGGACAAGAGACCCAGTACTTC,CASSQEAYRGQETQYF
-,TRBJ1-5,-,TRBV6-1,TGTGCCAGCAGTGAAGCGGTCAGGACCCGGGGGGCCGCGGGCCAGCCCCAGCATTTT,CASSEAVRTRGAAGQPQHF
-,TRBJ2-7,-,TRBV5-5,TGTGCCAGCAGCTCTTCGACAGACTACGAGCAGTACTTC,CASSSSTDYEQYF
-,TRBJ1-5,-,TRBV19,TGTGCCACCGACGACACAGCTAGCAATCAGCCCCAGCATTTT,CATDDTASNQPQHF
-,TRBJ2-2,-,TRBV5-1,TGCGCCAGCAGCCCCGCGGCAGGGTTAACCGGGGAGCTGTTTTTT,CASSPAAGLTGELFF
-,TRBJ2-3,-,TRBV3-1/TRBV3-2,TGTGCCAGCAGCCGCGAGAGCACAGATACGCAGTATTTT,CASSRESTDTQYF
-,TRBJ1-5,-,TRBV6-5,TGTGCCAGCAGTTACTCCATTAATCAGCCCCAGCATTTT,CASSYSINQPQHF
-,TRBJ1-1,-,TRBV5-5,TGTGCCAGCAGCTTGGTTCTGGGGGCGGTTGCTTTCTTT,CASSLVLGAVAFF
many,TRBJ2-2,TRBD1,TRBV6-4,TGTGCCAGCAGCCCCGGACAGGCAACCGGGGAGCTGTTTTTT,CASSPGQATGELFF
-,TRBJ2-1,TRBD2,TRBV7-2,TGTGCCAGCAGCTTTTCAAGCGGGAGCTCCTACAATGAGCAGTTCTTC,CASSFSSGSSYNEQFF
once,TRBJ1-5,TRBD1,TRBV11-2,TGTGCCAGCAGCTGGACAGGGGGAATGGATCAGCCCCAGCATTTT,CASSWTGGMDQPQHF
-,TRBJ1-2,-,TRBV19,TGTGCCAGTAGCCTGAACACGGGCTATGGCTACACCTTC,CASSLNTGYGYTF
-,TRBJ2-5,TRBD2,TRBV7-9,TGTGCCAGCAGCTTCGAAGCGGGAGAAGAGACCCAGTACTTC,CASSFEAGEETQYF
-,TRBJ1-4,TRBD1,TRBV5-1,TGCGCCAGCAACTTGGGACAGTTTAATGAAAAACTGTTTTTT,CASNLGQFNEKLFF
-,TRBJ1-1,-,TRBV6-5,TGTGCCAGCAGTTACGAACAGGGCTTGGACACTGAAGCTTTCTTT,CASSYEQGLDTEAFF
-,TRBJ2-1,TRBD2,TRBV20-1,TGCAGTGCTCGGAGCGGGGATACGTTCTTC,CSARSGDTFF
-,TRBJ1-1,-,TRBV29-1,TGCAGCGTTCGGGAGGGAGGGGGAACTGAAGCTTTCTTT,CSVREGGGTEAFF
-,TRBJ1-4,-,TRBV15,TGTGCCACCAGCAGAGATCCCTCGGGATCAACTAATGAAAAACTGTTTTTT,CATSRDPSGSTNEKLFF
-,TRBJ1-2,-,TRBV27,TGTGCCAGGAATCAGGGGATCTATGGCTACACCTTC,CARNQGIYGYTF
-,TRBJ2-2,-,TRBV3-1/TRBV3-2,TGTGCCAGCAGCCAAGAATCGGTCCTTAGCGGTCGGTACACCGGGGAGCTGTTTTTT,CASSQESVLSGRYTGELFF
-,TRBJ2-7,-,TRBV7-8,TGTGCCAGCAGCTTACGGGGACATAGCTCCTACGAGCAGTACTTC,CASSLRGHSSYEQYF
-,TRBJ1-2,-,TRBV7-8,TGTGCCAGCAGCCCGCAGGGCTATGGCTACACCTTC,CASSPQGYGYTF
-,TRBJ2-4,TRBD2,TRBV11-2,TGTGCCAGCAGCCGGACTAGCGGGTGGAAAAACATTCAGTACTTC,CASSRTSGWKNIQYF
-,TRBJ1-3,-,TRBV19,TGTGCCAGTAGTATTGGAGGGACTGGAAACACCATATATTTT,CASSIGGTGNTIYF
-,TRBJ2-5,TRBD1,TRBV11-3,TGTGCCAGCAGCTACGGGACAGTAGAGACCCAGTACTTC,CASSYGTVETQYF
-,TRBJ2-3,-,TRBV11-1,TGTGCCAGCAGCGCCCCGGGGGGCAAAAAAGATACGCAGTATTTT,CASSAPGGKKDTQYF
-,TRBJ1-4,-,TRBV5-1,TGCGCCAGCAGCTTGTTACAGGGAAGTAATGAAAAACTGTTTTTT,CASSLLQGSNEKLFF